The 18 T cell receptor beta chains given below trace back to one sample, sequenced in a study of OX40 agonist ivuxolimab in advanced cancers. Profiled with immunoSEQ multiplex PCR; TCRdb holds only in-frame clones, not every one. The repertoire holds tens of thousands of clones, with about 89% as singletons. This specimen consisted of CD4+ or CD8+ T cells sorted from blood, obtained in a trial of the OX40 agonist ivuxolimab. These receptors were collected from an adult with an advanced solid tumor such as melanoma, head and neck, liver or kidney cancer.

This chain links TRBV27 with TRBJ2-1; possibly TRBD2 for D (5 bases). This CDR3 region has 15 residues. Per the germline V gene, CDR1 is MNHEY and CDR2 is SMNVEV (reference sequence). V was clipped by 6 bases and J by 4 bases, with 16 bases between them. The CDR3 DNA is TGTGCCAGCAGAGCTAGCAGCCTCCTGTACAATGAGCAGTTCTTC. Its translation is CASRASSLLYNEQFF.

CDR3 coding DNA: TGTGCCACCAGGGCAGGGACATCCGAGCAGTACTTC. It is translated as CATRAGTSEQYF. This chain uses TRBV10-3 with TRBJ2-7; a possible D gene is TRBD1 (6 bases). The CDR3 loop spans 12 amino acids. Germline V lookup: CDR1 ENHRY, CDR2 SYGVKD. V gave up 10 bases and J gave up 6 bases, with 16 bases separating them.

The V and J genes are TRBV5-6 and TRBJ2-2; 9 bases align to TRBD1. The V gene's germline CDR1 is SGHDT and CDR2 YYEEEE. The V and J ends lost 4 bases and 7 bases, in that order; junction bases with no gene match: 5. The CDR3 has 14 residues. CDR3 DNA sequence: TGTGCCAGCAGCCTGGGGACAGGGAACGGGGAGCTGTTTTTT. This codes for CASSLGTGNGELFF.

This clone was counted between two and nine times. The chain's CDR3 is CASSETGAGANVLTF. In DNA, the CDR3 is TGTGCCAGCAGTGAGACGGGGGCTGGGGCCAACGTCCTGACTTTC. The chain joins TRBV2 to TRBJ2-6; D may be TRBD2 (6 bases). The V gene lost 3 bases and the J gene lost 2 bases, with 8 bases spanning the gap. The length of the CDR3 is 15 residues. From germline, CDR1 is SNHLY and CDR2 FYNNEI.

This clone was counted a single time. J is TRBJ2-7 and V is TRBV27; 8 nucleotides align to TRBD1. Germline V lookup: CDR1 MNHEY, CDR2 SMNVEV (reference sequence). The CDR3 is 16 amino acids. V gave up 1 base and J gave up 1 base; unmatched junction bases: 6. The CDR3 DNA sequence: TGTGCCAGCAGTTTATTGGGAGGACAGGGTTCCTACGAGCAGTACTTC. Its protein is CASSLLGGQGSYEQYF.

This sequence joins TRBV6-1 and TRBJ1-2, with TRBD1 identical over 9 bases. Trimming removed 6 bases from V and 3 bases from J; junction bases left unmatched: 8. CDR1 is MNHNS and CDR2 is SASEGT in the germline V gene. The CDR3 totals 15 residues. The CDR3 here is CASSGDRAEDYGYTF. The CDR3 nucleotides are TGTGCCAGCAGCGGGGACAGGGCGGAGGACTATGGCTACACCTTC.

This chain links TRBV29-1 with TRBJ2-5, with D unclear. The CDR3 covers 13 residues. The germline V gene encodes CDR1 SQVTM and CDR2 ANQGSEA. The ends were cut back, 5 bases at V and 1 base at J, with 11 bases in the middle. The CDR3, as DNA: TGCAGCGTTCGACTCTACTCCCAAGAGACCCAGTACTTC. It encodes CSVRLYSQETQYF.

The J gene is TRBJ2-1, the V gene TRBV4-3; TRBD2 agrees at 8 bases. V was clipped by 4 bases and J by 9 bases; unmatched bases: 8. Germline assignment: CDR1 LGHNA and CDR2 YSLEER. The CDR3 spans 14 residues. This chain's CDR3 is CASSRGGRSGEQFF. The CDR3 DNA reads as TGCGCCAGCAGCCGGGGCGGGAGGAGTGGTGAGCAGTTCTTC.

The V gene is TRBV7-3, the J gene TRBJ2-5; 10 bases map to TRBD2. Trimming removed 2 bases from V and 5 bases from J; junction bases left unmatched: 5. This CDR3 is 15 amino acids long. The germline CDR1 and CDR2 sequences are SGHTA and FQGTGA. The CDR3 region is CASSLGTSASETQYF. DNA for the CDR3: TGTGCCAGCAGCTTAGGGACTAGCGCATCCGAGACCCAGTACTTC.

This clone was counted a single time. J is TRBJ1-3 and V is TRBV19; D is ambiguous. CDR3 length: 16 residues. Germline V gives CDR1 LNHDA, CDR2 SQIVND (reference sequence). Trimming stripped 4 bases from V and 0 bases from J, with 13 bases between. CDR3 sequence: CASSTGPYPSGNTIYF. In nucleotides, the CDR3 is TGTGCCAGTAGTACAGGACCGTATCCCTCTGGAAACACCATATATTTT.

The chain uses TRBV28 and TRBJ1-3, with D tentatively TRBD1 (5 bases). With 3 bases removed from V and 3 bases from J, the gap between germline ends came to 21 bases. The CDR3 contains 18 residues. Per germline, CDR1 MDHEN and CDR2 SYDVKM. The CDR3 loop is CASSFWAGLKDGGNTIYF. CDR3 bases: TGTGCCAGCAGTTTTTGGGCAGGGTTAAAGGATGGTGGAAACACCATATATTTT.

The CDR3 protein is CASETGGREQYF. The DNA for the CDR3 is TGTGCCAGCGAGACAGGGGGCAGGGAGCAGTACTTC. The chain has TRBV6-6 and TRBJ2-7; 10 bases line up with TRBD1. There are 12 residues in the CDR3. V shed 8 bases and J 7 bases; nucleotides not matched to a gene: 5. The germline V gene encodes CDR1 MNHNY and CDR2 SVGAGI (reference sequence).

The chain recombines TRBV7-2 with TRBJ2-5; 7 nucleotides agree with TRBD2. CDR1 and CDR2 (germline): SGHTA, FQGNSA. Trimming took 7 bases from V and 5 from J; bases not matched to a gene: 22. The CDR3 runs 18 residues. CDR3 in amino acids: CASIKGPAGYRAGETQYF. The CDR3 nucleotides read TGTGCCAGCATAAAGGGCCCAGCGGGATACCGAGCCGGGGAGACCCAGTACTTC.

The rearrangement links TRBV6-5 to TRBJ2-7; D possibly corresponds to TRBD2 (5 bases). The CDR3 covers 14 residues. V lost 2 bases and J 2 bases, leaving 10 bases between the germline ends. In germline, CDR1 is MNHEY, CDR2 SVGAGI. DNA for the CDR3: TGTGCCAGCAGTTACCGAGGTAGCGCCTACGAGCAGTACTTC. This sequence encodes CASSYRGSAYEQYF.

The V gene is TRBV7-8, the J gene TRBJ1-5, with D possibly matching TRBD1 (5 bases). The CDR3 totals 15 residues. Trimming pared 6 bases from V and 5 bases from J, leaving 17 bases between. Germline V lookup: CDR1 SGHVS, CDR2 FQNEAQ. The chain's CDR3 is CASSRSGGGYQPQHF. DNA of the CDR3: TGTGCCAGCAGTCGAAGCGGTGGGGGGTATCAGCCCCAGCATTTT.

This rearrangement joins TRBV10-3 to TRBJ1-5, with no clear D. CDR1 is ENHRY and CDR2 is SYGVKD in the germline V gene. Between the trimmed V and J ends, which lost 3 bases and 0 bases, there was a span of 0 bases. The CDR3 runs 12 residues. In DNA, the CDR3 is TGTGCCATCAGTGATAGCAATCAGCCCCAGCATTTT. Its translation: CAISDSNQPQHF.

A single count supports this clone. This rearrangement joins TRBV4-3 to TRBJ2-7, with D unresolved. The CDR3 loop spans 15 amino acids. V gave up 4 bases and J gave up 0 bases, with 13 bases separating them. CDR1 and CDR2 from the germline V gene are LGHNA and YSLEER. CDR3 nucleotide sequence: TGCGCCAGCAGCCTTTCCGCGACTGACTCCTACGAGCAGTACTTC. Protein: CASSLSATDSYEQYF.

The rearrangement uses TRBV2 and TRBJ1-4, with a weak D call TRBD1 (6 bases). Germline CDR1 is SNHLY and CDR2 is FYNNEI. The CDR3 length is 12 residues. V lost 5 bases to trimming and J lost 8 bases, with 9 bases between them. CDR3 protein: CASSYGTEKLFF. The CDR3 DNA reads TGTGCCAGCAGTTATGGGACAGAAAAACTGTTTTTT.